Listed here are 23 T cell receptor beta chains from one sample, sequenced in a study of shared clonotypes between healthy human individuals. Data came from immunoSEQ multiplex PCR; TCRdb stores just in-frame clones and leaves some out. The profile covers about 2.4 million clones, with approximately 93% appearing a single time and around 0.37% taken by the ten largest. The sequencing input was naive CD4+ T cells from PBMCs. Subset indicated: CD45RA+ positively selected. The receptors originated from a man between 18 and 29 years old in good health. Some clones in this sample may be carry-over from other donors' samples.

The chain uses TRBV9 and TRBJ2-3; 14 bases align to TRBD2. Germline CDR1 is SGDLS and CDR2 is YYNGEE. V lost 4 bases and J lost 0; bases outside the gene matches: 10. The CDR3 sequence is 19 residues long. CDR3 in amino acids: CASSRGTSGSLESTDTQYF. The CDR3 DNA follows: TGTGCCAGCAGCAGAGGGACTAGCGGGAGCCTCGAGAGCACAGATACGCAGTATTTT. Full variable domain (outside the CDR3, taken from reference TRBV9 and TRBJ2-3): DSGVTQTPKHLITATGQRVTLRCSPRSGDLSVYWYQQSLDQGLQFLIQYYNGEERAKGNILERFSAQQFPDLHSELNLSSLELGDSALYFCASSRGTSGSLESTDTQYFGPGTRLTVL.

This chain uses TRBV5-4 with TRBJ1-1; 11 positions match TRBD1. CDR3 size: 14 residues. The ends lost 3 bases at V and 8 bases at J; junction bases unmatched: 6. CDR1 is SGHNT, CDR2 YYREEE, per germline (reference sequence). In nucleotides, the CDR3 is TGTGCCAGCAGCTCCGGACAGGGGGCTAGAGAAGCTTTCTTT. Translated, it gives CASSSGQGAREAFF.

This sequence joins TRBV6-1 and TRBJ2-3; D possibly corresponds to TRBD1 (6 bases). V lost 2 bases and J 4 bases, leaving 16 bases between the germline ends. From germline, CDR1 is MNHNS and CDR2 SASEGT. The CDR3 has 16 amino acids. CDR3 coding DNA: TGTGCCAGCAGTGAATTACTGTCAGGGGCCCCAGATACGCAGTATTTT. Translation: CASSELLSGAPDTQYF.

The chain links TRBV5-1 to TRBJ1-2; no reliable D call. The ends were cut back, 2 bases at V and 8 bases at J, with 25 bases in the middle. Germline CDR1 reads SGHRS; CDR2 reads YFSETQ. The CDR3 has 17 amino acids. For the CDR3, the DNA is TGCGCCAGCAGCTTCCTACCAATAGCGGACGGCGAGGGAGGCTACACCTTC. Translating gives CASSFLPIADGEGGYTF.

This rearrangement joins TRBV5-1 to TRBJ2-2; TRBD1 or TRBD2 may be the D gene (6 bases each). V lost 0 bases and J 2 bases, leaving 20 bases between the germline ends. Germline V gene sequence: CDR1 SGHRS, CDR2 YFSETQ. This CDR3 is built from 19 residues. The CDR3 loop reads CASSLVLLGRGGNTGELFF. The CDR3 nucleotides read TGCGCCAGCAGCTTGGTTCTTTTGGGCAGGGGAGGAAACACCGGGGAGCTGTTTTTT.

V usage is TRBV6-4 and J usage is TRBJ2-6, with 7 positions matching TRBD1. This CDR3 contains 18 residues. Germline CDR1 and CDR2: MRHNA and SNTAGT. Losses at the gene ends were 0 bases for V and 0 bases for J; bases not matched to a gene: 5. The CDR3 bases are TGTGCCAGCAGTGACTCAAGGGACAGCCCCTCTGGGGCCAACGTCCTGACTTTC. It yields the protein CASSDSRDSPSGANVLTF.

V usage is TRBV6-1 and J usage is TRBJ1-2, with D unresolved. This CDR3 has 14 residues. V was shortened by 2 bases and J by 6 bases, with 13 bases between the two germline ends. The germline gives CDR1 MNHNS, CDR2 SASEGT. CDR3 loop: CASSETTLGDGYTF. For the CDR3, the DNA is TGTGCCAGCAGTGAAACCACCTTAGGCGATGGCTACACCTTC.

With respect to this clone: In the same sample, other DNA sequences code for this CDR3. V and J are TRBV5-1 and TRBJ1-5, with D uncertain. The CDR3 extends over 15 amino acids. The germline gives CDR1 SGHRS, CDR2 YFSETQ. V was cut by 0 bases and J by 1 base, with 8 bases left in between. In nucleotides, the CDR3 is TGCGCCAGCAGCTTGGGAGGAGACAGCAATCAGCCCCAGCATTTT. Its protein product is CASSLGGDSNQPQHF.

The genes are TRBV5-1 and TRBJ2-4, with a possible D match to TRBD1 (5 bases). The CDR3 is 15 amino acids. V lost 7 bases, J lost 1 base, and 15 bases lay in between. CDR1 SGHRS and CDR2 YFSETQ come from the germline V gene. The CDR3 loop reads CASAKGAGAKNIQYF. Written as DNA, the CDR3 is TGCGCCAGCGCCAAAGGGGCCGGGGCCAAAAACATTCAGTACTTC.

The chain is built from TRBV6-5 and TRBJ2-7; 7 bases align to TRBD1. There are 15 residues in the CDR3. The germline gives CDR1 MNHEY, CDR2 SVGAGI. V was clipped by 1 base and J by 2 bases; unmatched bases: 5. For the CDR3, the DNA is TGTGCCAGCAGTTACTTCCGGGACAGCACCTACGAGCAGTACTTC. It codes for CASSYFRDSTYEQYF.

In regard to this clone: Other DNA sequences in the same sample also yield this CDR3. V is TRBV28 and J is TRBJ1-5; D unclear. The CDR3 spans 13 residues. Trimming removed 5 bases from V and 1 base from J, with 6 bases in between. Germline V gene data show CDR1 as MDHEN and CDR2 as SYDVKM. The CDR3 region has the DNA TGTGCCAGCAGTCTCTGGAGCAATCAGCCCCAGCATTTT. Its protein product is CASSLWSNQPQHF.

V usage is TRBV27 and J usage is TRBJ1-4, with D perhaps matching TRBD1 (5 bases). Germline CDR1 is MNHEY and CDR2 is SMNVEV (reference sequence). V lost 2 bases and J 1 base, leaving 20 bases between the germline ends. The CDR3 spans 19 residues. CDR3 nucleotide sequence: TGTGCCAGCAGTTTACAGGGCCCAAGAGGGTTGGGAACTAATGAAAAACTGTTTTTT. This sequence encodes CASSLQGPRGLGTNEKLFF.

This clone has just one count. The gene calls are TRBV28 and TRBJ2-7; D call uncertain. The CDR3 sequence is 11 residues long. Trimming left V 8 bases short and J 4 bases short, with 9 bases between. Germline values: CDR1 MDHEN, CDR2 SYDVKM. The CDR3 sequence: CASYNNYEQYF. The CDR3 DNA reads as TGTGCCAGCTATAATAATTACGAGCAGTACTTC.

The chain uses TRBV28 and TRBJ2-7; 8 bases map to TRBD1. The germline V gene has CDR1 MDHEN and CDR2 SYDVKM. This CDR3 has 13 amino acids. V was clipped by 7 bases and J by 6 bases; unmatched bases: 8. Here the CDR3 reads CASTGQVGFEQYF. The DNA for the CDR3 is TGTGCCAGCACGGGACAGGTAGGGTTCGAGCAGTACTTC.

V and J are TRBV6-1 and TRBJ2-6; possibly TRBD1 for D (6 bases). CDR3 length equals 19 residues. Germline CDR1 is MNHNS and CDR2 is SASEGT. With 4 bases removed from V and 1 base from J, the gap between germline ends came to 20 bases. The CDR3 DNA sequence: TGTGCCAGCAGTGCTAGGGGGTTATTCGTAGGATCTGGGGCCAACGTCCTGACTTTC. Its translation: CASSARGLFVGSGANVLTF.

This clone was seen only once. This chain uses TRBV5-1 with TRBJ1-2; TRBD1 is a possible D gene (5 bases). The V gene lost 3 bases and the J gene lost 7 bases, with 16 bases spanning the gap. CDR1 and CDR2 from the germline V gene are SGHRS and YFSETQ. The CDR3 covers 14 residues. CDR3 sequence: CASSSGRGSGGYTF. The CDR3 nucleotides are TGCGCCAGCAGCTCGGGACGGGGGAGTGGTGGCTACACCTTC.

This sequence joins TRBV7-2 and TRBJ2-6; D unclear. The V gene lost 10 bases and the J gene lost 4 bases, with 5 bases spanning the gap. This CDR3 region has 11 residues. The V gene's germline CDR1 is SGHTA and CDR2 FQGNSA. The CDR3 reads CATRGANVLTF. The CDR3 DNA follows: TGTGCCACCCGAGGGGCCAACGTCCTGACTTTC.

The chain uses TRBV6-6 and TRBJ1-3; D is unresolved. This CDR3 spans 11 amino acids. The germline V gene has CDR1 MNHNY and CDR2 SVGAGI (reference sequence). Trimming shortened V by 10 bases and J by 0 bases, and 4 bases separated the two germline ends. This chain's CDR3 is CATHSGNTIYF. In nucleotides, the CDR3 is TGTGCCACGCACTCTGGAAACACCATATATTTT.

This chain joins TRBV13 and TRBJ1-2; 9 bases are a match to TRBD1. Trimming took 5 bases from V and 2 from J; bases not matched to a gene: 6. Germline V gene data show CDR1 as PRHDT and CDR2 as FYEKMQ (reference sequence). This CDR3 is 15 amino acids long. CDR3 bases: TGTGCCAGCAGCACAACCGGGACAGGGAACTATGGCTACACCTTC. It specifies CASSTTGTGNYGYTF.

As for this clone: Other DNA sequences from this sample encode an identical CDR3 as well. The chain employs TRBV7-2 and TRBJ2-5; D gene unclear. CDR1 SGHTA and CDR2 FQGNSA come from the germline V gene. Trimming stripped 1 base from V and 5 bases from J, with 5 bases between. The CDR3 length is 12 residues. CDR3 sequence reads: CASSLGRETQYF. In DNA, the CDR3 is TGTGCCAGCAGCTTAGGCCGGGAGACCCAGTACTTC.

The gene calls are TRBV5-1 and TRBJ2-2, with 12 bases lining up with TRBD2. The J segment lost 6 bases and the V segment lost 5 bases, leaving 8 bases of the junction unmatched. The germline V gene has CDR1 SGHRS and CDR2 YFSETQ. The CDR3 extends over 16 amino acids. Written as DNA, the CDR3 is TGCGCCAGCAGTTCGCCGACTAGCGGGAGTTCCGGGGAGCTGTTTTTT. Its translation: CASSSPTSGSSGELFF.

The gene calls are TRBV10-2 and TRBJ1-4; 10 bases match TRBD1. From germline, CDR1 is WSHSY and CDR2 SAAADI. The V segment lost 6 bases and the J segment 4 bases; nucleotides outside the gene matches: 5. The length of the CDR3 is 15 residues. This chain's CDR3 is CASRGQGYSNEKLFF. Written as DNA, the CDR3 is TGCGCCAGCAGGGGACAGGGGTACAGTAATGAAAAACTGTTTTTT.

This chain links TRBV2 with TRBJ2-1, with 10 bases aligning to TRBD2. Germline V lookup: CDR1 SNHLY, CDR2 FYNNEI. The trim removed 4 bases at V and 8 bases at J, leaving 8 bases unmatched. There are 15 residues in the CDR3. The DNA of the CDR3 is TGTGCCAGCAGTGTTTCTAGCGGGAGTAACTATGAGCAGTTCTTC. Translated, it gives CASSVSSGSNYEQFF. The complete variable domain, with remaining parts taken from reference TRBV2 and TRBJ2-1, reads EPEVTQTPSHQVTQMGQEVILRCVPISNHLYFYWYRQILGQKVEFLVSFYNNEISEKSEIFDDQFSVERPDGSNFTLKIRSTKLEDSAMYFCASSVSSGSNYEQFFGPGTRLTVL.